Sequencing of this T cell receptor beta chain was carried out in a study of CD8 T cells in Susac syndrome. Reverse transcription of about 0.45 to 1 ug RNA was performed with random hexamers. TCR beta CDR3 was amplified by immunoSEQ multiplex PCR. This amplification extended across 54 Vbeta and 13 Jbeta segments. TCRdb re-called the immunoSEQ multiplex PCR reads through MiXCR, storing one row per CDR3 protein. The sample includes approximately 130,000 distinct CDR3 sequences, about 93% of them seen just once. Sequencing of TCR beta was performed on blood CD8+ T cells and on blood CD4+ T cells. The controls, all healthy donors, were matched for age and sex. FACS enriched CD8+ TEMRA cells, while bulk CD8+ and CD4+ were negatively isolated. The CDR3 covers 12 residues. Trimming removed 3 bases at V and 8 bases at J, with 10 bases between. CDR1 and CDR2 from the germline V gene are MDHEN and SYDVKM.

Sequencing used CD4+ T cells from PBMCs. The TCR was taken from a human donor in good health. The chain uses TRBV28 and TRBJ1-2, with a weak D call TRBD1 (5 bases). For the CDR3, the DNA is TGTGCCAGCAGTTTGCAGGGAGGAGGCTACACCTTC. Protein product: CASSLQGGGYTF.